A selection of T cell receptor beta chains follows, all from one sample in a study of cytomegalovirus exposure and HLA in healthy donors. Assay used: immunoSEQ multiplex PCR; TCRdb lists only in-frame clones, some missing. The data show 150,000 to 200,000 clones, 70% to 85% seen once. The material sequenced was PBMCs. The receptor set was obtained from a woman aged 30 to 39 in good health and CMV-seropositive. Each CDR3 is given with its conserved first and last residue. The D gene is left open where the match is weak. The size entry is marked missing in some rows and otherwise reads once, few, many or a size class.

clone_size j_call v_call d_call cdr3_aa cdr3_nt
- TRBJ2-7 TRBV7-9 - CASSPSLYEQYF TGTGCCAGCAGCCCCTCCTTATACGAGCAGTACTTC
- TRBJ1-1 TRBV4-2 - CASSQVGPAGAEAFF TGTGCCAGCAGCCAAGTGGGTCCGGCCGGGGCTGAAGCTTTCTTT
- TRBJ1-1 TRBV10-2 - CASSRGGAMNTEAFF TGCGCCAGCAGCCGGGGGGGGGCAATGAACACTGAAGCTTTCTTT
once TRBJ2-2 TRBV30 - CAGEGAGQNTGELFF TGTGCCGGGGAAGGGGCCGGACAGAACACCGGGGAGCTGTTTTTT
- TRBJ1-6 TRBV6-5 TRBD1 CASSYSLDRANSPLHF TGTGCCAGCAGTTACTCCCTCGACAGGGCTAATTCACCCCTCCACTTT
- TRBJ2-2 TRBV7-2 - CASSLAHQANTGELFF TGTGCCAGCAGCTTGGCCCATCAGGCGAACACCGGGGAGCTGTTTTTT
- TRBJ2-1 TRBV6-5 TRBD2 CASRDGTSPNEQFF TGTGCCAGCAGGGACGGGACTAGCCCCAATGAGCAGTTCTTC
- TRBJ1-4 TRBV23-1 - CASSQSYLHLFQGRDEKLFF TGCGCCAGCAGTCAATCGTACCTTCACCTCTTCCAGGGAAGGGATGAAAAACTGTTTTTT
once TRBJ2-1 TRBV7-7 TRBD2 CASSPSGTSGVGEQFF TGTGCCAGCAGCCCCTCCGGGACTAGCGGGGTGGGTGAGCAGTTCTTC
- TRBJ1-5 TRBV27 - CASSPWTEAEPQHF TGTGCCAGCAGTCCCTGGACAGAAGCAGAGCCCCAGCATTTT
- TRBJ1-2 TRBV28 - CASSLKENYGYTF TGTGCCAGCAGTCTAAAGGAGAACTATGGCTACACCTTC
- TRBJ2-1 TRBV7-3 - CASSGETSPSSDEQFF TGTGCCAGCAGCGGCGAGACTAGTCCCTCGTCGGATGAGCAGTTCTTC
- TRBJ2-3 TRBV14 - CASSQWGLSTDTQYF TGTGCCAGCAGCCAATGGGGGCTTAGCACAGATACGCAGTATTTT
- TRBJ1-1 TRBV19 - CASSLEPLGGANTEAFF TGTGCCAGTAGTCTGGAACCCTTGGGAGGGGCGAACACTGAAGCTTTCTTT
- TRBJ2-1 TRBV11-3 TRBD2 CASSPRAGGSGEQFF TGTGCCAGCAGCCCTAGAGCGGGAGGTTCAGGAGAGCAGTTCTTC
- TRBJ2-2 TRBV30 TRBD1 CAWSVTGWNTGELFF TGTGCCTGGAGTGTGACAGGGTGGAACACCGGGGAGCTGTTTTTT
- TRBJ2-3 TRBV13 - CASSVIETGGTQYF TGTGCCAGCAGCGTCATAGAAACCGGAGGTACGCAGTATTTT
- TRBJ1-2 TRBV27 TRBD1 CASRTEGRGSNGYTF TGTGCCAGCAGGACGGAGGGCAGGGGGTCCAATGGCTACACCTTC
- TRBJ2-3 TRBV7-2 - CASSPLDTQYF TGTGCCAGCAGCCCTCTGGATACGCAGTATTTT
- TRBJ2-7 TRBV4-2 TRBD2 CASSHAGVVAGKDAYEQYF TGTGCCAGCAGCCATGCGGGGGTTGTAGCGGGAAAGGACGCCTACGAGCAGTACTTC
- TRBJ2-1 TRBV7-9 TRBD2 CASIPLAGAYNEQFF TGTGCCAGCATCCCCTTGGCGGGGGCCTACAATGAGCAGTTCTTC
- TRBJ1-2 TRBV7-9 - CASSLGTLKGYTF TGTGCCAGCAGCCTCGGGACTCTTAAAGGCTACACCTTC